One and the same sample provided the 17 T cell receptor beta chains below, sequenced in a study of blood T cells in healthy people across ages. For the second PCR, which ran for about 6 to 11 cycles, a sample-barcoded 5' primer and a J-beta primer mix were used. Each CDR3 protein gets one entry after TCRdb re-called the 5' RACE reads with MiXCR. The profile shows about 590,000 distinct CDR3 sequences, under 30% of them singletons. The material sequenced was blood. The receptors derive from an elderly woman in good health.

The chain carries TRBV5-1 and TRBJ1-1, with unresolved D. The CDR3 spans 14 residues. Germline V gives CDR1 SGHRS, CDR2 YFSETQ. V was pared by 0 bases and J by 6 bases, with 12 bases between. The CDR3 protein is CASSLEGGRAEAFF. The CDR3 DNA reads TGCGCCAGCAGCTTGGAAGGTGGGCGGGCTGAAGCTTTCTTT.

This clonotype was detected many times. The V gene is TRBV9, the J gene TRBJ2-1; the D call may be TRBD1 or TRBD2 (5 bases each). Germline loops: CDR1 SGDLS, CDR2 YYNGEE. V was cut by 3 bases and J by 7 bases, with 11 bases left in between. The CDR3 extends over 13 amino acids. CDR3 nucleotides: TGTGCCAGCAGCGCCTCAGGGAGAAATGAGCAGTTCTTC. Translation: CASSASGRNEQFF.

This clonotype occurred many times. The rearrangement links TRBV6-1 to TRBJ2-5, with D hard to call. The CDR3 extends over 13 amino acids. The V gene's germline CDR1 is MNHNS and CDR2 SASEGT. The V end lost 11 bases, the J end lost 4 bases, and 17 bases lay between the germline ends. The CDR3 sequence: CAGKGLGRETQYF. DNA for the CDR3: TGTGCCGGCAAAGGGCTGGGAAGAGAGACCCAGTACTTC.

J is TRBJ2-1 and V is TRBV18; 11 bases agree with TRBD2. The CDR3 contains 16 residues. CDR1 is KGHSH, CDR2 LQKENI, per germline. V was clipped by 5 bases and J by 7 bases; unmatched bases: 10. CDR3 region: CASSSQTSGVMNEQFF. The CDR3 coding sequence is TGTGCCAGCTCATCGCAGACTAGCGGGGTGATGAATGAGCAGTTCTTC.

There are many counts of this clonotype. This chain uses TRBV5-1 with TRBJ1-1, with 11 bases matching TRBD1. This CDR3 has 16 amino acids. The J segment lost 5 bases and the V segment lost 5 bases, leaving 11 bases of the junction unmatched. CDR1 is SGHRS and CDR2 is YFSETQ in the germline V gene. The CDR3 DNA sequence: TGCGCCAGCAGTCACTCCGCAGGACAGGGGGCGACTGAAGCTTTCTTT. This translates into CASSHSAGQGATEAFF. The complete variable domain, with remaining parts taken from reference TRBV5-1 and TRBJ1-1, reads KAGVTQTPRYLIKTRGQQVTLSCSPISGHRSVSWYQQTPGQGLQFLFEYFSETQRNKGNFPGRFSGRQFSNSRSEMNVSTLELGDSALYLCASSHSAGQGATEAFFGQGTRLTVV.

The V gene is TRBV11-2, the J gene TRBJ1-2, with 9 bases aligning to TRBD1. With V trimmed by 5 bases and J by 6 bases, 10 bases remained unmatched. The germline V gene encodes CDR1 SGHAT and CDR2 FQNNGV. The CDR3 contains 15 residues. DNA of the CDR3: TGTGCCAGCAGCCCGGGGGACAGGGAGGTCGATGGCTACACCTTC. It codes for CASSPGDREVDGYTF.

This clonotype was recorded at least ten times. For the CDR3, the DNA is TGTGCCAGCAGCCCAGGGGGGGCGCTTAGCTATGGCTACACCTTC. Its translation: CASSPGGALSYGYTF. The chain couples TRBV5-6 to TRBJ1-2; 7 positions agree with TRBD1. The CDR3 has 15 amino acids. V lost 4 bases, J lost 4 bases, and 10 bases stayed unmatched. Germline loops: CDR1 SGHDT, CDR2 YYEEEE.

About this clonotype itself: This may stem from a read error, because a much larger clone lies one nucleotide away. The chain employs TRBV2 and TRBJ1-4; 9 bases map to TRBD1. The CDR3 consists of 15 residues. Germline V gene sequence: CDR1 SNHLY, CDR2 FYNNEI. The CDR3 spells CASSHRQGGNEELFF. CDR3 DNA: TGTGCCAGCAGTCACCGACAGGGGGGGAATGAAGAACTGTTTTTT.

This clonotype was observed a few times. J is TRBJ1-2 and V is TRBV20-1, with 9 bases fitting TRBD1. Germline V gene sequence: CDR1 DFQATT, CDR2 SNEGSKA (reference sequence). The CDR3 runs to 14 residues. V was clipped by 4 bases and J by 8 bases; unmatched bases: 11. Written as DNA, the CDR3 is TGCAGTGCTAACCGGGACAGGGTTCGCGAGGGCTACACCTTC. Translation: CSANRDRVREGYTF.

For this clonotype: Since a much larger clone is just one base distant, this may be a read error. The rearrangement uses TRBV20-1 and TRBJ2-5; 10 bases line up with TRBD2. This CDR3 has 15 amino acids. CDR1 and CDR2 from the germline V gene are DFQATT and SNEGSKA (reference sequence). Trimming at V came to 5 bases and at J to 11 bases, leaving 17 bases not matched to a gene. The CDR3 DNA follows: TGCAGTGCTCCCCGACAGCGGGGGGGTTTCAATGAGCAGTACTTC. This gives the protein CSAPRQRGGFNEQYF.

Comments on this clonotype: A much larger clone sits a single nucleotide away, making a read error possible. The genes are TRBV6-5 and TRBJ2-1; D might be TRBD2 (5 bases). The J call may be wrong; the DNA end is better matched by TRBJ2-7. The germline V gene has CDR1 MNHEY and CDR2 SVGAGI. The CDR3 covers 15 residues. CDR3 loop: CASRPDWSSYNEQYF. The CDR3 DNA is TGTGCCAGCAGGCCGGACTGGAGCTCCTACAATGAGCAGTACTTC.

This clonotype was seen ten or more times. The chain links TRBV7-2 to TRBJ2-1, with D perhaps TRBD1 (6 bases). Germline V gene sequence: CDR1 SGHTA, CDR2 FQGNSA. Trimming took off 2 bases at V and 5 bases at J, with 13 bases between the two ends. There are 15 residues in the CDR3. The CDR3 nucleotides read TGTGCCAGCAGCTTACGATCACAGGGCGACAATGAGCAGTTCTTC. This translates into CASSLRSQGDNEQFF.

This clonotype appeared many times. The V and J genes are TRBV6-5 and TRBJ1-2; 9 nucleotides line up with TRBD1. Germline CDR1 and CDR2: MNHEY and SVGAGI. The CDR3 spans 14 residues. V was clipped by 6 bases and J by 4 bases; unmatched bases: 6. CDR3 DNA sequence: TGTGCCAGCAGCTGGGACAGGGTAGGCTATGGCTACACCTTC. The encoded protein is CASSWDRVGYGYTF.

In the case of this clonotype: A read error is possible here, since a much larger clone lies one base away. J is TRBJ2-3 and V is TRBV20-1; D is unclear. V was trimmed by 2 bases and J by 0 bases, leaving 12 bases between them. The CDR3 runs 15 residues. Germline loops: CDR1 DFQATT, CDR2 SNEGSKA (reference sequence). In DNA, the CDR3 is TGCAGTGCTAGAAGGGCTGCCACGAGCACAGATACGCAGTATTTT. Translation: CSARRAATSTDTQYF.

This clonotype appeared many times. This chain uses TRBV20-1 with TRBJ2-1; 7 bases match TRBD2. Germline V gives CDR1 DFQATT, CDR2 SNEGSKA (reference sequence). The CDR3 totals 16 residues. The junction had 8 bases not matched to a gene; V was cut back by 0 bases and J by 3 bases. The CDR3 here is CSARDQPLADYNEQFF. The CDR3 coding sequence is TGCAGTGCTAGAGATCAGCCCCTAGCGGACTACAATGAGCAGTTCTTC.

This clonotype was counted at least ten times. The DNA is left out, because the CDR3 cannot be placed on it with certainty; the CDR3 is given as TCRdb lists it. This chain uses TRBV6-1 with TRBJ2-7. The CDR3 length equals 12 residues, ends included. Looked up from germline, CDR1 is MNHNS and CDR2 is SASEGT. This CDR3 is CATVADTYEQYF.

Regarding this clonotype: An end of the junction differs from the germline gene, which may be a read error. This chain links TRBV6-2 or TRBV6-3 with TRBJ1-3; unclear D gene. This CDR3 comprises 16 residues. In germline, CDR1 is MNHEY, CDR2 SVGEGT. The CDR3 loop is CASSSARSTSGNAIYF. The CDR3 bases are TGTGCCAGCAGTTCCGCCAGGTCGACCTCTGGAAACGCCATATATTTT.